The clone carrying this T cell receptor beta chain was picked up a small number of times. As yet, its antigen is unknown. The source of the sample is a study of T cell repertoires in cytomegalovirus infection. Study details: HLA-B-restricted CMV epitopes that are well studied, plus recently identified HLA-C-restricted ones, were used by the study. Public TCR beta signatures marked donors with CMV infection and the matching HLA.

TCRdb re-called the reads with MiXCR, one entry per CDR3 protein. The table shows tens of thousands of distinct CDR3 sequences, with roughly a fifth occurring only once. General study results and limits: In two of eight donors, the top clonotype was HLA-C-restricted CMV-specific. There were carriers of CMV plus the relevant HLA, and cumulative public TCR beta family frequency identified them.

The clonotype comes from a human donor in good health (CMV status not recorded). Some clones in this sample may be carry-over from other donors' samples. The material sequenced was CD8+ T cells from cultured PBMCs, taken from culture after CMV antigen stimulation.

The CDR3 loop is CASILDSNSNQPQHF. For the CDR3, the DNA is TGTGCCAGCATCCTGGACAGTAATAGCAATCAGCCCCAGCATTTT. The chain is built from TRBV5-8 and TRBJ1-5; maybe TRBD1 (6 bases). This CDR3 comprises 15 residues. V was pared by 6 bases and J by 0 bases, with 13 bases between. Germline CDR1 reads SGHTS; CDR2 reads YDEGEE.